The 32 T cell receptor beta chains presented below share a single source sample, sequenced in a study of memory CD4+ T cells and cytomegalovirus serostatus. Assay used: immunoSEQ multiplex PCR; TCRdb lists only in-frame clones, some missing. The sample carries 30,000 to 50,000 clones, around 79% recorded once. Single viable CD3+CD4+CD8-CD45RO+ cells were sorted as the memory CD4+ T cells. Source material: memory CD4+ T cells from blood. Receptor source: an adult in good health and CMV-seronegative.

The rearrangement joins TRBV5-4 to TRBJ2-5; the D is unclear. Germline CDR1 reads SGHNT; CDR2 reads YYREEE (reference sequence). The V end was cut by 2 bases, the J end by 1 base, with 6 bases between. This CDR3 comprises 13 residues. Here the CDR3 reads CASSLGVQETQYF. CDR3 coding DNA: TGTGCCAGCAGCTTAGGAGTCCAAGAGACCCAGTACTTC.

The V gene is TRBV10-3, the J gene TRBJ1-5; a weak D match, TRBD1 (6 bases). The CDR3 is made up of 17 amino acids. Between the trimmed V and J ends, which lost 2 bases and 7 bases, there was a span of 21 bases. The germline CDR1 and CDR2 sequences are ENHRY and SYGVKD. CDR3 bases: TGTGCCATCAGTGAGGAACGCAGGACAGCTAAGGGGCAGCCCCAGCATTTT. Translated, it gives CAISEERRTAKGQPQHF.

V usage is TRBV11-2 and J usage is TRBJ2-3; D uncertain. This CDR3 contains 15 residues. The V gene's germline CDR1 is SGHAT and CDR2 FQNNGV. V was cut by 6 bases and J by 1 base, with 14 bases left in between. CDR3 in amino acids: CASSLRQFRTDTQYF. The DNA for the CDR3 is TGTGCCAGCAGTCTAAGGCAGTTTCGCACAGATACGCAGTATTTT.

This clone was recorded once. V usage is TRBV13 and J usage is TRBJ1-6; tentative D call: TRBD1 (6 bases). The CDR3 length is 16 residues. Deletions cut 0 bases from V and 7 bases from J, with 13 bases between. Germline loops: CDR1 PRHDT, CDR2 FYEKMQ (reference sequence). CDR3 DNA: TGTGCCAGCAGCTTAGGCCAGGACAGCGCCAATTCACCCCTCCACTTT. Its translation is CASSLGQDSANSPLHF.

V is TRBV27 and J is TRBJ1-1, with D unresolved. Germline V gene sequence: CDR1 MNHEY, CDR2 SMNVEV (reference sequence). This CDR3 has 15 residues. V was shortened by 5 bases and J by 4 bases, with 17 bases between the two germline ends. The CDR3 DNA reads TGTGCCAGCAGTAGGTTAGCTAAGGGAGGCACTGAAGCTTTCTTT. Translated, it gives CASSRLAKGGTEAFF.

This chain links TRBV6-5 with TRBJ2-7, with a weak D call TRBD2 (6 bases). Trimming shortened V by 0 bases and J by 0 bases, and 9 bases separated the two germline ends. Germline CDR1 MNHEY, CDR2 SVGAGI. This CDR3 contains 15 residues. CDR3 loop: CASSYSGGDSYEQYF. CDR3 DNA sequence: TGTGCCAGCAGTTACTCGGGGGGAGACTCCTACGAGCAGTACTTC.

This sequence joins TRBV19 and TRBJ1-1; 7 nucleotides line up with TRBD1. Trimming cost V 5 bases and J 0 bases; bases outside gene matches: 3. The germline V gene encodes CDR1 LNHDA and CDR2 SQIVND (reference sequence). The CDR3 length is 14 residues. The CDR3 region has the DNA TGTGCCAGTAGTGCGGGACAGATGAACACTGAAGCTTTCTTT. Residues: CASSAGQMNTEAFF.

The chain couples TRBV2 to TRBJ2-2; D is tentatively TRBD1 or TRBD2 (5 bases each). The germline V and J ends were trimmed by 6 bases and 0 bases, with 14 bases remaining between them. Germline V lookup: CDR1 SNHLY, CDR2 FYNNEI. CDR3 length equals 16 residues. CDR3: CASREGRAANTGELFF. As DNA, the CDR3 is TGTGCCAGCAGAGAGGGACGGGCCGCGAACACCGGGGAGCTGTTTTTT.

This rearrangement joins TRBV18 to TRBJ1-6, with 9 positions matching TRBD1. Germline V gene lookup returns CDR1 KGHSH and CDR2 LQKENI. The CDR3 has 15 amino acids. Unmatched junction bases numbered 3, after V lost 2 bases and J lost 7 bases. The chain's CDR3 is CASSPRQGGNSPLHF. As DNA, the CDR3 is TGTGCCAGCTCACCAAGACAGGGGGGAAATTCACCCCTCCACTTT.

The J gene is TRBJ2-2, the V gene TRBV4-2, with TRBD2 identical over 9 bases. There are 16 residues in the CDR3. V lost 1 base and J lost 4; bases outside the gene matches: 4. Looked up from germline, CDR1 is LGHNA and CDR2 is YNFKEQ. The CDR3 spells CASSQVGTSPTGELFF. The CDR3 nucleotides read TGTGCCAGCAGCCAAGTAGGGACTAGCCCCACCGGGGAGCTGTTTTTT.

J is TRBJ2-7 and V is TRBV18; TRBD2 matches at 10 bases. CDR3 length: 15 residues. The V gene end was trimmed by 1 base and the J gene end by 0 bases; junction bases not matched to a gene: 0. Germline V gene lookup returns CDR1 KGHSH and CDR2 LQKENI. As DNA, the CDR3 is TGTGCCAGCTCACCACTAGCGGGGGGCTCCTACGAGCAGTACTTC. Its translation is CASSPLAGGSYEQYF. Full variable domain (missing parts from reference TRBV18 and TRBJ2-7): NAGVMQNPRHLVRRRGQEARLRCSPMKGHSHVYWYRQLPEEGLKFMVYLQKENIIDESGMPKERFSAEFPKEGPSILRIQQVVRGDSAAYFCASSPLAGGSYEQYFGPGTRLTVT.

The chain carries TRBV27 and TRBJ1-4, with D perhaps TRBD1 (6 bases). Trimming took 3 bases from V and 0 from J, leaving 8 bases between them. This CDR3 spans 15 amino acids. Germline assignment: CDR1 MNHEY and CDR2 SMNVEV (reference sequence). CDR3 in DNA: TGTGCCAGCAGTTTTCAGGGGTCAACTAATGAAAAACTGTTTTTT. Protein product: CASSFQGSTNEKLFF. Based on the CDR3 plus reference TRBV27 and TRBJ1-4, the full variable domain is EAQVTQNPRYLITVTGKKLTVTCSQNMNHEYMSWYRQDPGLGLRQIYYSMNVEVTDKGDVPEGYKVSRKEKRNFPLILESPSPNQTSLYFCASSFQGSTNEKLFFGSGTQLSVL.

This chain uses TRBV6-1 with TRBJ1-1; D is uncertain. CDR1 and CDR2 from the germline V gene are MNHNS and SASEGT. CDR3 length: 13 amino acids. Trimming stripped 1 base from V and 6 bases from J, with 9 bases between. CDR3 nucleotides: TGTGCCAGCAGTGAAGGAGACGGACCTGAAGCTTTCTTT. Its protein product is CASSEGDGPEAFF.

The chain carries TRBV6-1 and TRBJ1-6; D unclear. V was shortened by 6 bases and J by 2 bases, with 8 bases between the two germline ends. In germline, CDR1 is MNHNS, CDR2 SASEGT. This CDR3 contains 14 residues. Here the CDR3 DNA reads TGTGCCAGCAGGGACGGCCCCTATAATTCACCCCTCCACTTT. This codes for CASRDGPYNSPLHF.

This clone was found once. The CDR3 bases are TGTGCCAGCAGTTGGACAGGACCAACCTCCTATAATTCACCCCTCCACTTT. Amino acids: CASSWTGPTSYNSPLHF. The chain recombines TRBV5-6 with TRBJ1-6, with 7 bases lining up with TRBD1. Trimming removed 5 bases from V and 0 bases from J; junction bases left unmatched: 8. The CDR3 has 17 residues. Germline CDR1 is SGHDT and CDR2 is YYEEEE.

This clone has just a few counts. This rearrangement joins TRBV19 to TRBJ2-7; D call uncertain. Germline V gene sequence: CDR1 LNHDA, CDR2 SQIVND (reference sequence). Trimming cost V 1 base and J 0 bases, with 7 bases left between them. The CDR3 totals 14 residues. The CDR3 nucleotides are TGTGCCAGTAGTATAGGAACTTTCTCCTACGAGCAGTACTTC. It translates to CASSIGTFSYEQYF.

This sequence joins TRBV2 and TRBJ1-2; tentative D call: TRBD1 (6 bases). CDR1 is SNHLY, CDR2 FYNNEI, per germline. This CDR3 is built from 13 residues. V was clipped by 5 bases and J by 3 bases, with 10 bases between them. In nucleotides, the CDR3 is TGTGCCAGCAGTCTCAGGGGACACTATGGCTACACCTTC. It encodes CASSLRGHYGYTF.

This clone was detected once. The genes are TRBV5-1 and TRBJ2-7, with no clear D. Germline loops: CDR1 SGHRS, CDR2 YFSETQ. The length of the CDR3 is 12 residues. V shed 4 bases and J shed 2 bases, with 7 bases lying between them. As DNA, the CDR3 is TGCGCCAGCAGCGACTGGGCCTACGAGCAGTACTTC. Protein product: CASSDWAYEQYF.

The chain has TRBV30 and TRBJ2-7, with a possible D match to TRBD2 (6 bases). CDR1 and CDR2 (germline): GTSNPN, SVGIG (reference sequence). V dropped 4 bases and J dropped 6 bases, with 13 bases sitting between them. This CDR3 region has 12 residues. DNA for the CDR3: TGTGCCTGGACCAGGGACTGGGCCGAGCAGTACTTC. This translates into CAWTRDWAEQYF.

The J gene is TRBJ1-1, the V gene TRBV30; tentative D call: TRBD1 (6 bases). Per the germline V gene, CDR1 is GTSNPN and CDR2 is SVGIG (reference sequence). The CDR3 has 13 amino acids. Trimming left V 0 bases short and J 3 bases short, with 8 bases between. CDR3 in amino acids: CAWSVNRDTEAFF. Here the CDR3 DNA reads TGTGCCTGGAGTGTTAACAGGGACACTGAAGCTTTCTTT.

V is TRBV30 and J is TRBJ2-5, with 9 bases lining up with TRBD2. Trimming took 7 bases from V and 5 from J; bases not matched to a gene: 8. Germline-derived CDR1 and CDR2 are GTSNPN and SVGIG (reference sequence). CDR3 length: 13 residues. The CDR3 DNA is TGTGCCTATAACGGACTAGCGACCGAGACCCAGTACTTC. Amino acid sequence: CAYNGLATETQYF.

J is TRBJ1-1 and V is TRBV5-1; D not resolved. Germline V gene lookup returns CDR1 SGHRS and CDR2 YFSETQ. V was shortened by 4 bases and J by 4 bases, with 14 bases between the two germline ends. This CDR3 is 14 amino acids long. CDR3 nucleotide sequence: TGCGCCAGCAGCCCCGCGGAGGGATCCACTGAAGCTTTCTTT. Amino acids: CASSPAEGSTEAFF.

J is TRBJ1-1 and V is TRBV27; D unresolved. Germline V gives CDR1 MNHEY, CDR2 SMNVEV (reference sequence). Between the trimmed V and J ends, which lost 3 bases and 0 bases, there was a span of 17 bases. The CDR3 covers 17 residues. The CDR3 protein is CASSFEGPDRMNTEAFF. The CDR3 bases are TGTGCCAGCAGTTTTGAGGGCCCGGATCGTATGAACACTGAAGCTTTCTTT.

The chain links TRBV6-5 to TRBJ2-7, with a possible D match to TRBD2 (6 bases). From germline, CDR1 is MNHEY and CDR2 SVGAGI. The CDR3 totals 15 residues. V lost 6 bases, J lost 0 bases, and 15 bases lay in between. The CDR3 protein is CASSPNVGSSYEQYF. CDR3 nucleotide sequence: TGTGCCAGCAGCCCCAATGTCGGGAGCTCCTACGAGCAGTACTTC.

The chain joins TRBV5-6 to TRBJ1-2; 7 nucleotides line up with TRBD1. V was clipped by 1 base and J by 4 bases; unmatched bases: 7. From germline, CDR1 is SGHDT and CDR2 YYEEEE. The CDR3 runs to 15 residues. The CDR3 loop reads CASSLFPGQSYGYTF. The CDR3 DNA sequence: TGTGCCAGCAGCTTGTTCCCGGGACAGTCCTATGGCTACACCTTC.

CDR3 coding DNA: TGTGCCAGCAGCCAAGCAGGGGGCGCAAATCAGCCCCAGCATTTT. Protein sequence: CASSQAGGANQPQHF. The gene calls are TRBV4-2 and TRBJ1-5; TRBD1 matches at 8 bases. Germline CDR1 and CDR2: LGHNA and YNFKEQ. The V and J ends lost 1 base and 4 bases, in that order; junction bases with no gene match: 3. The CDR3 covers 15 residues.

The DNA of the CDR3 is TGCAGTACGGCACTAGAGGACGAGCAGTACTTC. It codes for CSTALEDEQYF. The chain joins TRBV20-1 to TRBJ2-7, with a tentative D call TRBD2 (5 bases). With 8 bases removed from V and 5 bases from J, the gap between germline ends came to 13 bases. CDR3 length: 11 amino acids. Germline CDR1 DFQATT, CDR2 SNEGSKA (reference sequence).

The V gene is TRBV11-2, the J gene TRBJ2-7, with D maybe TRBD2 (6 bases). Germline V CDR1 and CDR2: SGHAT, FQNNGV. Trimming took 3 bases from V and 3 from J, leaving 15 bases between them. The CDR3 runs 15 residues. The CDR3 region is CASSFRTMHLYEQYF. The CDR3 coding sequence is TGTGCCAGCAGCTTCCGGACTATGCATCTCTACGAGCAGTACTTC.

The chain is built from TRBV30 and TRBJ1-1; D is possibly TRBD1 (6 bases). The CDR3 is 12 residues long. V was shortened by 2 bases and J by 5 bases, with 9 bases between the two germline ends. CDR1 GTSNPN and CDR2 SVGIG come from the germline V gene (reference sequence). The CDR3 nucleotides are TGTGCCTGGAGTACAGGGAGGACTGAAGCTTTCTTT. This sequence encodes CAWSTGRTEAFF.

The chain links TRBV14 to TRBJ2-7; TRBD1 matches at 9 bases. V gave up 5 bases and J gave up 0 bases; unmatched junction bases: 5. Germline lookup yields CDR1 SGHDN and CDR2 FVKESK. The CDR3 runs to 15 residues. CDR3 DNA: TGTGCCAGCAGCGAATTACAGGGGGCCTCCTACGAGCAGTACTTC. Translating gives CASSELQGASYEQYF. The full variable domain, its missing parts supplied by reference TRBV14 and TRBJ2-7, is EAGVTQFPSHSVIEKGQTVTLRCDPISGHDNLYWYRRVMGKEIKFLLHFVKESKQDESGMPNNRFLAERTGGTYSTLKVQPAELEDSGVYFCASSELQGASYEQYFGPGTRLTVT.

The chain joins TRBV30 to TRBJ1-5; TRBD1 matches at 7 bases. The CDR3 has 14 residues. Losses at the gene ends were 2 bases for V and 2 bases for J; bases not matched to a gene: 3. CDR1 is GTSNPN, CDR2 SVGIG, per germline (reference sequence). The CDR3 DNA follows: TGTGCCTGGAGTACGGGGACAGGCAATCAGCCCCAGCATTTT. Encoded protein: CAWSTGTGNQPQHF. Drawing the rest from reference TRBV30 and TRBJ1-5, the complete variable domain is SQTIHQWPATLVQPVGSPLSLECTVEGTSNPNLYWYRQAAGRGLQLLFYSVGIGQISSEVPQNLSASRPQDRQFILSSKKLLLSDSGFYLCAWSTGTGNQPQHFGDGTRLSIL.

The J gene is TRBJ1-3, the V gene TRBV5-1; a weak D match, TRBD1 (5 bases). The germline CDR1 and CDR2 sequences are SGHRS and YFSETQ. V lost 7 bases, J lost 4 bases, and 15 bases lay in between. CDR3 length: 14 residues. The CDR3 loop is CASRTSGPGNTIYF. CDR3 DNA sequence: TGCGCCAGCCGTACCTCAGGGCCAGGAAACACCATATATTTT.